This entry concerns a single TCR beta chain. These data are taken from a study of blood T cell repertoires in COVID-19. Per the original data handling: Estimates of nucleated cell counts were drawn from the amplification of reference gene primers. Profiling relied on immunoSEQ multiplex PCR, and the TCRdb table lists in-frame clones only, not all of them. That table furnishes V, J and clone size, whereas the DNA furnished D and trimming. This table holds over 100,000 clones, approximately 89% found once. Trimming pared 6 bases from V and 7 bases from J, leaving 15 bases between. The CDR3 has 14 residues. Per the germline V gene, CDR1 is WSHSY and CDR2 is SAAADI.

This sequence was found in a man aged 50-60 years with acute or convalescent COVID-19. V gene TRBV10-2 combines with J gene TRBJ1-4; D is undetermined. Sequencing used peripheral blood. In DNA form, the CDR3 reads TGCGCCAGCAGGGATATTAGGGAGGGTGAAAAACTGTTTTTT. It yields the protein CASRDIREGEKLFF.